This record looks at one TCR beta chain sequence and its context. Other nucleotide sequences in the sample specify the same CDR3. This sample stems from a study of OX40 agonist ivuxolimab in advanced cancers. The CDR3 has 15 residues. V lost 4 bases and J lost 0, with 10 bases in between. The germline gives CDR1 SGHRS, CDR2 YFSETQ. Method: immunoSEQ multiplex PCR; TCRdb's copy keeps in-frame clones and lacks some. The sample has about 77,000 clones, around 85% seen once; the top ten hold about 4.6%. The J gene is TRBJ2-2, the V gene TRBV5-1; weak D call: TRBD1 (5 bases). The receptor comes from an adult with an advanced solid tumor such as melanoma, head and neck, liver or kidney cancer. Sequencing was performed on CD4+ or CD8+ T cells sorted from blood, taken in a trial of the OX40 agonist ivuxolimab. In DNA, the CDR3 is TGCGCCAGCAGCCTGACAGAAACGAACACCGGGGAGCTGTTTTTT. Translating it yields CASSLTETNTGELFF. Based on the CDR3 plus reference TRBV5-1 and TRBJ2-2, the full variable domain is KAGVTQTPRYLIKTRGQQVTLSCSPISGHRSVSWYQQTPGQGLQFLFEYFSETQRNKGNFPGRFSGRQFSNSRSEMNVSTLELGDSALYLCASSLTETNTGELFFGEGSRLTVL.